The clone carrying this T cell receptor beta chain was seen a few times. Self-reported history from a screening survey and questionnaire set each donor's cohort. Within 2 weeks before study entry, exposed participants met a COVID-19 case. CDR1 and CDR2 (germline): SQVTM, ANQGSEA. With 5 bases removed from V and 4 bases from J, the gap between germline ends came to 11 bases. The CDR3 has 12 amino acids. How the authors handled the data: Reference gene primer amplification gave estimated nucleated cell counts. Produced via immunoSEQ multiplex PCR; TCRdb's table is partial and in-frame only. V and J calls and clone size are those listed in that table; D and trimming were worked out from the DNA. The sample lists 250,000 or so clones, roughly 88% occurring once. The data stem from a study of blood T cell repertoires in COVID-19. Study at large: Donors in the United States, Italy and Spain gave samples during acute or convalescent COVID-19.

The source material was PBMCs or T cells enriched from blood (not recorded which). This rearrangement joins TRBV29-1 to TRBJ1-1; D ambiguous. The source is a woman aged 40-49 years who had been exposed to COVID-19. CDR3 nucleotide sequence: TGCAGCGTTCTGCGGGGTGGCACTGAAGCTTTCTTT. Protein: CSVLRGGTEAFF. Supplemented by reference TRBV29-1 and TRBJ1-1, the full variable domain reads SAVISQKPSRDICQRGTSLTIQCQVDSQVTMMFWYRQQPGQSLTLIATANQGSEATYESGFVIDKFPISRPNLTFSTLTVSNMSPEDSSIYLCSVLRGGTEAFFGQGTRLTVV.